The table lists the clone carrying this T cell receptor (beta chain) with a few counts. V lost 4 bases and J lost 5, with 17 bases in between. CDR1 SNHLY and CDR2 FYNNEI come from the germline V gene. There are 15 residues in the CDR3. These data are taken from a study of blood T cells in healthy people across ages. The authors ran a second PCR of 7 to 11 cycles using a sample-barcoded 5' primer and a J-beta primer mix. With 12 random nucleotides, a template-switch adaptor tagged each individual cDNA molecule. TCRdb itself ran the 5' RACE reads through MiXCR, one entry per CDR3 protein. The repertoire has a few hundred thousand distinct CDR3 sequences, roughly half of them found once; the top ten carry 51%. Caucasian, healthy and from Russia, the donors were aged between about 6 and 90.

Sequenced material: blood. This receptor was taken from a man aged 55 to 70 in good health. The V and J genes are TRBV2 and TRBJ2-5; D might be TRBD1 (6 bases). CDR3: CASSVDGAGEETQYF. In DNA, the CDR3 is TGTGCCAGCAGTGTAGATGGTGCAGGGGAGGAGACCCAGTACTTC.